In its sample, the clone carrying this T cell receptor (beta chain) was seen many times. The sample belongs to a study of blood T cells in healthy people across ages. Germline V gene lookup returns CDR1 MDHEN and CDR2 SYDVKM. V shed 1 base and J shed 1 base, with 8 bases lying between them. The CDR3 has 16 amino acids. A second PCR of roughly 6 to 12 cycles used a sample-barcoded 5' primer and a J-beta primer mix. Using its own MiXCR run on the 5' RACE reads, TCRdb lists one record per CDR3 protein. This table has some 930,000 distinct CDR3 sequences, roughly 28% appearing once. These sequences were also reported in another study, on T cells of mothers and their children. That paper adds: RNA extracted was entirely used for cDNA synthesis, around 1.6 ug per 15 ul. There were over 9.5 million TCR beta CDR3 reads from each mother and about 3 million from each child.

The receptor's source is a woman in her thirties or forties in good health. The J gene is TRBJ1-6, the V gene TRBV28; D gene ambiguous. The source material was blood. The CDR3 loop reads CASSLLGGSYNSPLHF. In DNA form, the CDR3 reads TGTGCCAGCAGTTTATTGGGCGGGTCCTATAATTCACCCCTCCACTTT.